This T cell receptor (beta chain) was recorded in a study of T cell responses to AZD1222 COVID-19 vaccine. Notes on the study in general: Repertoire sampling happened only post peak T cell response. Rises in breadth and depth of Spike-specific TCRs came after two AZD1222 doses.

Worth noting for this clone: Its target is not known.

Profiling relied on immunoSEQ multiplex PCR, and the TCRdb table lists in-frame clones only, not all of them. The data hold approximately 110,000 clones, with 88% observed a single time. The CDR3 length is 13 residues. V was pared by 5 bases and J by 8 bases, with 15 bases between. The germline CDR1 and CDR2 sequences are MDHEN and SYDVKM. This clonotype originated in an adult in good health. V and J are TRBV28 and TRBJ1-1; perhaps TRBD1 as D (5 bases). Source: peripheral blood, taken on day 0 of MenACWY control vaccination. The CDR3, as DNA: TGTGCCAGCAGTCCCGGGACCGCTAGAGAAGCTTTCTTT. Translating gives CASSPGTAREAFF. The whole variable domain, remainder taken from reference TRBV28 and TRBJ1-1, is DVKVTQSSRYLVKRTGEKVFLECVQDMDHENMFWYRQDPGLGLRLIYFSYDVKMKEKGDIPEGYSVSREKKERFSLILESASTNQTSMYLCASSPGTAREAFFGQGTRLTVV.